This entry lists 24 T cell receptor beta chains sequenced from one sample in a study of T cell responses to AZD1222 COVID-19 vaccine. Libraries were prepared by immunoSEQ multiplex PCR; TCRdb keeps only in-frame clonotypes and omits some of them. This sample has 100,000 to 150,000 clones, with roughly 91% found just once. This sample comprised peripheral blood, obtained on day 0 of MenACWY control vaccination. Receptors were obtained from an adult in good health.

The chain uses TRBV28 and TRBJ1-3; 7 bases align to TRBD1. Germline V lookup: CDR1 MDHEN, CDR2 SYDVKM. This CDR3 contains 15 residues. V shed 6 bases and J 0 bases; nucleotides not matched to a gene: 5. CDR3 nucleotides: TGTGCCAGCAGCCTCAGACAGGGCTCTGGAAACACCATATATTTT. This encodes CASSLRQGSGNTIYF.

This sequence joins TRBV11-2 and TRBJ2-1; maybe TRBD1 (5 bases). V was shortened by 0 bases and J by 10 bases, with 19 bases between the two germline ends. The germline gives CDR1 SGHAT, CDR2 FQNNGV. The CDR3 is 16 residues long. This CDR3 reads CASSLDRVGPSREQFF. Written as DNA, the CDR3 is TGTGCCAGCAGCTTAGATCGGGTGGGGCCAAGTCGAGAGCAGTTCTTC.

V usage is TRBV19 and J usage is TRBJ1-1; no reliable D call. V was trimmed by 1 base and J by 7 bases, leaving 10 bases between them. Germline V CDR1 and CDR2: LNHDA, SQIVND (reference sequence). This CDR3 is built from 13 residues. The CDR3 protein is CASSIGYLSEAFF. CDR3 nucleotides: TGTGCCAGTAGTATAGGATACCTGAGTGAAGCTTTCTTT.

The CDR3 DNA is TGTGCCAGCACACCCCAACCGGGACAGGGGGCGAGGGAGCAGTACTTC. Its translation: CASTPQPGQGAREQYF. The gene calls are TRBV28 and TRBJ2-7; 12 nucleotides agree with TRBD1. Germline V gene data show CDR1 as MDHEN and CDR2 as SYDVKM. The V and J ends lost 7 bases and 7 bases, in that order; junction bases with no gene match: 14. The CDR3 sequence is 16 residues long. Full variable domain (remainder filled in from reference TRBV28 and TRBJ2-7): DVKVTQSSRYLVKRTGEKVFLECVQDMDHENMFWYRQDPGLGLRLIYFSYDVKMKEKGDIPEGYSVSREKKERFSLILESASTNQTSMYLCASTPQPGQGAREQYFGPGTRLTVT.

The CDR3: CASSSGQGVGYEQYV. The CDR3 coding sequence is TGTGCCAGCAGTTCGGGACAGGGAGTAGGGTACGAGCAGTACGTC. The V call is TRBV7-6, the J call TRBJ2-7, with TRBD1 identical over 9 bases. V was clipped by 6 bases and J by 4 bases; unmatched bases: 10. CDR1 is SGHVS, CDR2 FNYEAQ, per germline. This CDR3 region has 15 residues.

This CDR3 is CASSQTGTGSEKLFF. The CDR3 nucleotides read TGTGCCAGCAGCCAAACCGGGACAGGGTCCGAAAAACTGTTTTTT. The V gene is TRBV4-2, the J gene TRBJ1-4, with TRBD1 matching over 9 bases. The CDR3 is 15 amino acids. V lost 2 bases to trimming and J lost 8 bases; unmatched junction nucleotides: 6. From germline, CDR1 is LGHNA and CDR2 YNFKEQ.

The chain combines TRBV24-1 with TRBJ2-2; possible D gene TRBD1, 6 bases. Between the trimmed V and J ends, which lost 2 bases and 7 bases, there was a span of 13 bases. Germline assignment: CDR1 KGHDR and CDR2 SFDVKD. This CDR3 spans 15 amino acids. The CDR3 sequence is CATSDSDRHSGELFF. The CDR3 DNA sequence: TGTGCCACCAGTGATTCTGACAGGCATAGCGGGGAGCTGTTTTTT.

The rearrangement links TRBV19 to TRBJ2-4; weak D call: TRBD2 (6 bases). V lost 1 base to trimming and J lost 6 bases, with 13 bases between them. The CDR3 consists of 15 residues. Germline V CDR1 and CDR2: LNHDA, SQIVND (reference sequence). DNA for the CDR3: TGTGCCAGTAGTATAGCCCCGGGACTGACAAACATTCAGTACTTC. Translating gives CASSIAPGLTNIQYF.

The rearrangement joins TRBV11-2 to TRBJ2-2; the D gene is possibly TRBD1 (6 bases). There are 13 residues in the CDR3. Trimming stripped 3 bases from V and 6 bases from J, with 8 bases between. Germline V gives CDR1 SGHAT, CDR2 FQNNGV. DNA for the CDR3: TGTGCCAGCAGCTTCACAGGGTCCGGGGAGCTGTTTTTT. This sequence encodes CASSFTGSGELFF.

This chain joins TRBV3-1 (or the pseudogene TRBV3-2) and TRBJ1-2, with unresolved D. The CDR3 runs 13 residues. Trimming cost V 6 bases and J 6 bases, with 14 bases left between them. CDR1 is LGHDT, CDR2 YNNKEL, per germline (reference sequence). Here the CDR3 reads CASRPLQSHGYTF. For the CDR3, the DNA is TGTGCCAGCAGACCACTTCAATCCCATGGCTACACCTTC.

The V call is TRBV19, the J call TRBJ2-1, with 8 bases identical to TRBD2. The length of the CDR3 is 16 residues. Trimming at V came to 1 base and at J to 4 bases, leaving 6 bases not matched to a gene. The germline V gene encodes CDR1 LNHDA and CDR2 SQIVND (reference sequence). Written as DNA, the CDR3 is TGTGCCAGTAGTATAGCCCGACTAGCGTGGTACAATGAGCAGTTCTTC. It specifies CASSIARLAWYNEQFF.

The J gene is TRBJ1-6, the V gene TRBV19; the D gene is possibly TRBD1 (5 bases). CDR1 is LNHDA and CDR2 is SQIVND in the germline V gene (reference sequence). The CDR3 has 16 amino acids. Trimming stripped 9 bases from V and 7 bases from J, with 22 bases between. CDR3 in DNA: TGTGCCAGCGCAACACTCGGGGCGAATAGGAATTCACCCCTCCACTTT. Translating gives CASATLGANRNSPLHF.

CDR3 DNA: TGTGCCAGCTCCTGGGGGGGTGGGTCCTACAATGAGCAGTTCTTC. Translating gives CASSWGGGSYNEQFF. The chain has TRBV11-2 and TRBJ2-1; 7 bases match TRBD2. This CDR3 contains 15 residues. Germline CDR1 is SGHAT and CDR2 is FQNNGV. V lost 8 bases and J lost 1; bases outside the gene matches: 8.

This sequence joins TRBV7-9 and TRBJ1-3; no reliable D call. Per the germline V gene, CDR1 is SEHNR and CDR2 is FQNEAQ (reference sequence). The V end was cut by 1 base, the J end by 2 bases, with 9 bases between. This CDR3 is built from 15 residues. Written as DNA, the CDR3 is TGTGCCAGCAGCTTAGTCGGTCTTGCTGGAAACACCATATATTTT. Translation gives CASSLVGLAGNTIYF.

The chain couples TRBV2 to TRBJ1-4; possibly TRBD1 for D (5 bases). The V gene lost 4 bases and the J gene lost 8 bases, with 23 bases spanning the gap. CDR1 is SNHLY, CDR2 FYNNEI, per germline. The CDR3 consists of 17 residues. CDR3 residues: CASSVAGAGRGKEKLFF. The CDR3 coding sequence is TGTGCCAGCAGTGTCGCCGGGGCAGGGAGAGGTAAAGAAAAACTGTTTTTT. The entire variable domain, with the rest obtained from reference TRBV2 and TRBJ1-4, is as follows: EPEVTQTPSHQVTQMGQEVILRCVPISNHLYFYWYRQILGQKVEFLVSFYNNEISEKSEIFDDQFSVERPDGSNFTLKIRSTKLEDSAMYFCASSVAGAGRGKEKLFFGSGTQLSVL.

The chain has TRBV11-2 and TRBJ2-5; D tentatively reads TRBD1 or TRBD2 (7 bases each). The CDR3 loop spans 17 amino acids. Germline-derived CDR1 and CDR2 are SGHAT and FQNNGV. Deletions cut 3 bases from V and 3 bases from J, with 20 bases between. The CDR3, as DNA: TGTGCCAGCAGCTTCGGACCTCCAGGGGGGGGCAAAGAGACCCAGTACTTC. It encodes CASSFGPPGGGKETQYF.

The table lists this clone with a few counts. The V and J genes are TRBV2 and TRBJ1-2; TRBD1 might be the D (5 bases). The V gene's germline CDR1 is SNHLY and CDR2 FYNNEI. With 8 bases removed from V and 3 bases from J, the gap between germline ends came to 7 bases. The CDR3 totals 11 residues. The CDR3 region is CASWGYYGYTF. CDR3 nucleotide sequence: TGTGCCAGCTGGGGGTACTATGGCTACACCTTC.

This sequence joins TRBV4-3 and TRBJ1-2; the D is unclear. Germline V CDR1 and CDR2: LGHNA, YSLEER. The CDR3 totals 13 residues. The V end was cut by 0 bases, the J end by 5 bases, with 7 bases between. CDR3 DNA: TGCGCCAGCAGCCAAGATTTGGGTTATGGCTACACCTTC. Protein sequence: CASSQDLGYGYTF.

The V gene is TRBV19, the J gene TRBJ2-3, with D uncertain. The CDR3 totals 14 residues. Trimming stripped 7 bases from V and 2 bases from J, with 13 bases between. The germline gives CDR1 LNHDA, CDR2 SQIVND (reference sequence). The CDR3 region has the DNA TGTGCCAGTAATCACCGGGTTTCCACAGATACGCAGTATTTT. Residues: CASNHRVSTDTQYF.

CDR3 region: CASRRDPLNTEAFF. Here the CDR3 DNA reads TGTGCCAGCAGACGGGACCCCTTGAACACTGAAGCTTTCTTT. The V and J genes are TRBV28 and TRBJ1-1; D is perhaps TRBD1 (5 bases). With 6 bases removed from V and 0 bases from J, the gap between germline ends came to 11 bases. The CDR3 sequence is 14 residues long. Looked up from germline, CDR1 is MDHEN and CDR2 is SYDVKM.

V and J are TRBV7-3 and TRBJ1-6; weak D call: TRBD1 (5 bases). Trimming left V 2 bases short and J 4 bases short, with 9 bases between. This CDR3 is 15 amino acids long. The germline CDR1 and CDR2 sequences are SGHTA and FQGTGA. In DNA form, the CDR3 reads TGTGCCAGCAGCTTAGGGGCAGAATATAATTCACCCCTCCACTTT. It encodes CASSLGAEYNSPLHF.

For the CDR3, the DNA is TGCGCCAGCAGCCTCGGGACGGTGATGAACACTGAAGCTTTCTTT. Its translation: CASSLGTVMNTEAFF. This chain uses TRBV5-1 with TRBJ1-1; tentatively, D is TRBD1 (5 bases). V was clipped by 4 bases and J by 0 bases, with 13 bases between them. The length of the CDR3 is 15 residues. In germline, CDR1 is SGHRS, CDR2 YFSETQ.

This CDR3 is CAWSRTGGTEAFF. CDR3 DNA: TGTGCCTGGAGTCGTACAGGGGGCACTGAAGCTTTCTTT. The chain has TRBV30 and TRBJ1-1, with 8 bases fitting TRBD1. The germline gives CDR1 GTSNPN, CDR2 SVGIG (reference sequence). The CDR3 is 13 residues long. Trimming took 2 bases from V and 4 from J; bases not matched to a gene: 3.

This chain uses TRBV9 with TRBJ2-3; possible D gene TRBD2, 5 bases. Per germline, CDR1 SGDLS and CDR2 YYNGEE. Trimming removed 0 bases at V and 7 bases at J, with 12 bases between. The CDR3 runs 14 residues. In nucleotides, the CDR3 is TGTGCCAGCAGCGTAGGATTTGGACTTAATACGCAGTATTTT. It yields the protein CASSVGFGLNTQYF.